This TCR beta chain was observed in a study of human T cells and chemical hapten exposure. Deletions cut 2 bases from V and 10 bases from J, with 9 bases between. The CDR3 has 11 residues. The V gene's germline CDR1 is SGHTA and CDR2 FQGNSA. The study, taken as a whole, reports: Patch test score was positively correlated with the counts of TCRs that had expanded at PT1.

Single cDNA molecules in the library carried unique molecular identifiers attached during preparation. TCRdb reprocessed the RACE reads with MiXCR, giving one entry per CDR3 protein. The repertoire consists of roughly 120,000 distinct CDR3 sequences, with about a tenth occurring once and the leading ten covering about 3.4%. As to time point: patch test 2, 6 weeks after DPC sensitization. The treatment is: therapeutic diphenylcyclopropenone sensitization with weekly scalp DPC. Staff drew blood before applying each patch test. The sample holds a few counts of this clonotype. Its matching antigen is unknown.

J is TRBJ2-7 and V is TRBV7-2, with D perhaps matching TRBD1 (5 bases). The sequences come from whole blood, collected in connection with sensitization to the hapten diphenylcyclopropenone (DPC). This clonotype was obtained from a woman in her forties with alopecia areata. Some clones in this sample may be carry-over from other donors' samples. The CDR3 region has the DNA TGTGCCAGCAGCTTAAAACAGGCACAGTACTTC. The encoded protein is CASSLKQAQYF. The whole variable domain, remainder taken from reference TRBV7-2 and TRBJ2-7, is GAGVSQSPSNKVTEKGKDVELRCDPISGHTALYWYRQSLGQGLEFLIYFQGNSAPDKSGLPSDRFSAERTGGSVSTLTIQRTQQEDSAVYLCASSLKQAQYFGPGTRLTVT.